These 30 T cell receptor beta chains came from one sample sequenced in a study of cytomegalovirus exposure and HLA in healthy donors. PCR involved 60 Vbeta and 13 Jbeta primers. Assay: immunoSEQ multiplex PCR; the TCRdb copy retains only in-frame clones and omits some. The profile shows some 120,000 clones, roughly 17% of them singletons. The source material was PBMCs. The receptor set was obtained from a female donor in good health and CMV-seropositive.

This clone was counted a few times. CDR3 in DNA: TGTGCCTGGAGGGACAGTCCCTACGAGCAGTACTTC. It translates to CAWRDSPYEQYF. The gene calls are TRBV30 and TRBJ2-7; D may be TRBD1 (6 bases). CDR1 and CDR2 from the germline V gene are GTSNPN and SVGIG (reference sequence). This CDR3 spans 12 amino acids. V was shortened by 3 bases and J by 2 bases, with 8 bases between the two germline ends. Based on the CDR3 plus reference TRBV30 and TRBJ2-7, the full variable domain is SQTIHQWPATLVQPVGSPLSLECTVEGTSNPNLYWYRQAAGRGLQLLFYSVGIGQISSEVPQNLSASRPQDRQFILSSKKLLLSDSGFYLCAWRDSPYEQYFGPGTRLTVT.

This clone was seen only a few times. This chain uses TRBV30 with TRBJ2-2; 12 nucleotides line up with TRBD1. The ends lost 1 base at V and 7 bases at J; junction bases unmatched: 4. The length of the CDR3 is 15 residues. Germline CDR1 reads GTSNPN; CDR2 reads SVGIG (reference sequence). As DNA, the CDR3 is TGTGCCTGGAGTGGGGGACAGGGGGCAATCGGGGAGCTGTTTTTT. Protein product: CAWSGGQGAIGELFF. The complete variable domain, with remaining parts taken from reference TRBV30 and TRBJ2-2, reads SQTIHQWPATLVQPVGSPLSLECTVEGTSNPNLYWYRQAAGRGLQLLFYSVGIGQISSEVPQNLSASRPQDRQFILSSKKLLLSDSGFYLCAWSGGQGAIGELFFGEGSRLTVL.

The rearrangement uses TRBV4-3 and TRBJ1-5, with D hard to call. V was cut by 0 bases and J by 7 bases, with 13 bases left in between. The CDR3 is 15 amino acids. The germline gives CDR1 LGHNA, CDR2 YSLEER. The CDR3 DNA follows: TGCGCCAGCAGCCAAGATCGAACAGCCGGACAGCCCCAGCATTTT. Its protein is CASSQDRTAGQPQHF.

Ten or more counts support this clone. The chain uses TRBV7-8 and TRBJ2-7; tentative D call: TRBD2 (5 bases). V gave up 5 bases and J gave up 3 bases, with 17 bases separating them. The CDR3 runs to 15 residues. Germline V CDR1 and CDR2: SGHVS, FQNEAQ. The CDR3 nucleotides are TGTGCCAGCAGCCGCGAGCGCGGCGGACTCTACGAGCAGTACTTC. Translating gives CASSRERGGLYEQYF. The whole variable domain, remainder taken from reference TRBV7-8 and TRBJ2-7, is GAGVSQSPRYKVAKRGQDVALRCDPISGHVSLFWYQQALGQGPEFLTYFQNEAQLDKSGLPSDRFFAERPEGSVSTLKIQRTQQEDSAVYLCASSRERGGLYEQYFGPGTRLTVT.

CDR3 residues: CASSYYRTGVYEQYF. The DNA for the CDR3 is TGTGCCAGCAGTTACTACAGGACAGGGGTCTACGAGCAGTACTTC. J is TRBJ2-7 and V is TRBV6-5, with 9 bases matching TRBD1. Trimming at V came to 1 base and at J to 3 bases, leaving 4 bases not matched to a gene. The CDR3 runs to 15 residues. Per the germline V gene, CDR1 is MNHEY and CDR2 is SVGAGI.

This clone is categorized as medium-sized (0.01 to 0.1%). The chain couples TRBV28 to TRBJ2-7; the D gene is possibly TRBD1 (6 bases). Germline V lookup: CDR1 MDHEN, CDR2 SYDVKM. CDR3 length: 15 residues. Deletions cut 6 bases from V and 0 bases from J, with 15 bases between. The CDR3 spells CASSPGTRISYEQYF. For the CDR3, the DNA is TGTGCCAGCAGCCCCGGGACACGGATCTCCTACGAGCAGTACTTC.

This chain connects TRBV5-1 to TRBJ1-4; maybe TRBD1 (5 bases). Germline V CDR1 and CDR2: SGHRS, YFSETQ. The CDR3 is made up of 16 amino acids. The V end lost 4 bases, the J end lost 8 bases, and 21 bases lay between the germline ends. In DNA form, the CDR3 reads TGCGCCAGCAGCGGAAGGCCTCAGGGTGGTGGAGAAAAACTGTTTTTT. Translated, it gives CASSGRPQGGGEKLFF.

In this sample, this clone turned up a few times. The chain uses TRBV13 and TRBJ1-1, with D possibly being TRBD1 (5 bases). Trimming took 3 bases from V and 0 from J, leaving 8 bases between them. The CDR3 spans 14 residues. The germline gives CDR1 PRHDT, CDR2 FYEKMQ (reference sequence). CDR3 nucleotides: TGTGCCAGCAGCTTTTCGGGGGTGAACACTGAAGCTTTCTTT. It is translated as CASSFSGVNTEAFF.

The genes are TRBV7-9 and TRBJ1-4, with 7 positions matching TRBD1. Germline V gene data show CDR1 as SEHNR and CDR2 as FQNEAQ (reference sequence). The CDR3 is made up of 15 amino acids. The ends lost 5 bases at V and 7 bases at J; junction bases unmatched: 10. CDR3 coding DNA: TGTGCCAGCAGCATCAGGGGGATGCACTCTGAAAAACTGTTTTTT. Residues: CASSIRGMHSEKLFF.

The chain couples TRBV5-1 to TRBJ1-1, with no clear D. The ends were cut back, 4 bases at V and 2 bases at J, with 15 bases in the middle. Germline V lookup: CDR1 SGHRS, CDR2 YFSETQ. The CDR3 contains 15 residues. The CDR3: CASSLLLRGNTEAFF. In nucleotides, the CDR3 is TGCGCCAGCAGCCTGCTATTACGGGGAAACACTGAAGCTTTCTTT.

The chain joins TRBV30 to TRBJ2-1, with 11 bases that match TRBD1. Looked up from germline, CDR1 is GTSNPN and CDR2 is SVGIG (reference sequence). The CDR3 sequence is 16 residues long. V dropped 1 base and J dropped 2; count of bases not matched to a gene: 4. CDR3: CAWSGRTGGPYNEQFF. CDR3 coding DNA: TGTGCCTGGAGTGGAAGGACAGGGGGCCCCTACAATGAGCAGTTCTTC.

The rearrangement uses TRBV19 and TRBJ1-5, with 9 bases aligning to TRBD1. In germline, CDR1 is LNHDA, CDR2 SQIVND (reference sequence). The CDR3 runs 15 residues. The junction had 3 bases not matched to a gene; V was cut back by 1 base and J by 5 bases. CDR3 amino acids: CASSIATGGHQPQHF. For the CDR3, the DNA is TGTGCCAGTAGTATAGCGACAGGGGGTCATCAGCCCCAGCATTTT.

The chain combines TRBV28 with TRBJ2-1; D is undetermined. The CDR3 is 13 residues long. Trimming pared 6 bases from V and 0 bases from J, leaving 6 bases between. In germline, CDR1 is MDHEN, CDR2 SYDVKM. The CDR3 loop reads CASRSYSYNEQFF. The CDR3 region has the DNA TGTGCCAGCAGGTCTTACTCCTACAATGAGCAGTTCTTC.

This chain uses TRBV2 with TRBJ2-1; D is uncertain. CDR3 length: 13 amino acids. Germline CDR1 SNHLY, CDR2 FYNNEI. The CDR3 DNA follows: TGTGCACTATCGGTTTACGCATTGAATGAGCAGTTCTTC. This codes for CALSVYALNEQFF.

This clone turned up a few times. This chain uses TRBV11-2 with TRBJ2-2; 7 positions agree with TRBD1. The CDR3 is made up of 16 amino acids. Germline loops: CDR1 SGHAT, CDR2 FQNNGV. Unmatched junction bases numbered 10, after V lost 5 bases and J lost 4 bases. CDR3 region: CASSRLRTGITGELFF. The CDR3 bases are TGTGCCAGCAGCCGATTGAGGACAGGAATCACCGGGGAGCTGTTTTTT.

The gene calls are TRBV4-1 and TRBJ2-5; the D gene is possibly TRBD1 (6 bases). CDR1 is MGHRA and CDR2 is YSYEKL in the germline V gene. CDR3 length: 14 residues. Trimming stripped 0 bases from V and 3 bases from J, with 8 bases between. DNA of the CDR3: TGCGCCAGCAGCCAAGATAACAGGGAAGAGACCCAGTACTTC. Its protein is CASSQDNREETQYF.

The chain joins TRBV9 to TRBJ1-1; no clear D gene. CDR3 length: 13 amino acids. V was pared by 0 bases and J by 4 bases, with 7 bases between. CDR1 is SGDLS, CDR2 YYNGEE, per germline. The chain's CDR3 is CASSVVESTEAFF. In DNA form, the CDR3 reads TGTGCCAGCAGCGTAGTAGAGAGCACTGAAGCTTTCTTT.

The chain couples TRBV7-2 to TRBJ2-7; 8 bases align to TRBD2. The CDR3 is 16 residues long. Germline values: CDR1 SGHTA, CDR2 FQGNSA. Germline trimming cut 5 bases from V and 0 bases from J; bases unmatched to any gene: 9. In DNA, the CDR3 is TGTGCCAGCAGCCCCTCCCTAGGACTAGCCTCCTACGAGCAGTACTTC. The encoded protein is CASSPSLGLASYEQYF.

This clone was seen more than once but under ten times. The chain is built from TRBV2 and TRBJ2-1, with D possibly being TRBD2 (5 bases). The CDR3 length is 14 residues. The ends were cut back, 5 bases at V and 2 bases at J, with 10 bases in the middle. Germline CDR1 and CDR2: SNHLY and FYNNEI. CDR3 nucleotide sequence: TGTGCCAGCAGTAGGGAGAGCGCCTACAATGAGCAGTTCTTC. Translating it yields CASSRESAYNEQFF.

V is TRBV5-1 and J is TRBJ1-1; D perhaps matches TRBD1 (6 bases). V was shortened by 5 bases and J by 3 bases, with 17 bases between the two germline ends. The germline V gene encodes CDR1 SGHRS and CDR2 YFSETQ. This CDR3 comprises 15 residues. The chain's CDR3 is CASRRQDARDTEAFF. CDR3 nucleotides: TGCGCCAGCAGGCGACAGGATGCTCGGGACACTGAAGCTTTCTTT.

The gene calls are TRBV27 and TRBJ2-7; no reliable D call. The V and J ends lost 3 bases and 6 bases respectively, with 21 bases between them. In germline, CDR1 is MNHEY, CDR2 SMNVEV (reference sequence). The CDR3 extends over 16 amino acids. The CDR3 DNA follows: TGTGCCAGCAGTTTGGAGCCTAGATCTAGGCTCTCCGAGCAGTACTTC. Its translation: CASSLEPRSRLSEQYF.

This clone was detected a few times. This chain connects TRBV6-5 to TRBJ1-2; no reliable D call. Germline CDR1 reads MNHEY; CDR2 reads SVGAGI. This CDR3 contains 14 residues. Trimming took off 7 bases at V and 0 bases at J, with 12 bases between the two ends. The CDR3 is CASKEVEANYGYTF. The CDR3 DNA is TGTGCCAGCAAGGAGGTAGAGGCTAACTATGGCTACACCTTC.

The chain employs TRBV4-2 and TRBJ2-1, with 10 bases lining up with TRBD2. V trimming: 2 bases; J trimming: 7 bases; junction bases outside the gene matches: 17. Germline V gene sequence: CDR1 LGHNA, CDR2 YNFKEQ. This CDR3 has 19 amino acids. The CDR3 DNA follows: TGTGCCAGCAGCCAATCCGGGACTAGCGCTTTGTTTGGTCGGAATGAGCAGTTCTTC. Translation: CASSQSGTSALFGRNEQFF.

This clone came up a few times. V and J are TRBV4-3 and TRBJ1-1; D unresolved. CDR1 and CDR2 (germline): LGHNA, YSLEER. V was cut by 1 base and J by 1 base, with 13 bases left in between. This CDR3 spans 16 amino acids. The CDR3 spells CASSQVLGVRNTEAFF. DNA of the CDR3: TGCGCCAGCAGCCAAGTACTAGGCGTAAGGAACACTGAAGCTTTCTTT.

This clone was found a few times. In nucleotides, the CDR3 is TGTGCCAGCAGCTCCAAGCGGGTAGTGGGGCACAATGAGCAGTTCTTC. Translating it yields CASSSKRVVGHNEQFF. This chain links TRBV7-9 with TRBJ2-1; maybe TRBD2 (6 bases). Germline V gene lookup returns CDR1 SEHNR and CDR2 FQNEAQ (reference sequence). The V and J ends lost 4 bases and 5 bases respectively, with 18 bases between them. CDR3 length: 16 amino acids. The full variable domain, rest sourced from reference TRBV7-9 and TRBJ2-1, is DTGVSQNPRHKITKRGQNVTFRCDPISEHNRLYWYRQTLGQGPEFLTYFQNEAQLEKSRLLSDRFSAERPKGSFSTLEIQRTEQGDSAMYLCASSSKRVVGHNEQFFGPGTRLTVL.

The rearrangement joins TRBV4-1 to TRBJ2-1, with D possibly matching TRBD2 (7 bases). The CDR3 totals 16 residues. V was shortened by 0 bases and J by 2 bases, with 11 bases between the two germline ends. Germline V gives CDR1 MGHRA, CDR2 YSYEKL. The CDR3 DNA reads as TGCGCCAGCAGCCAAGAAAGGGGGGGCACCTACAATGAGCAGTTCTTC. This encodes CASSQERGGTYNEQFF.

The chain recombines TRBV27 with TRBJ2-1, with D possibly matching TRBD1 (6 bases). The CDR3 spans 14 residues. V lost 6 bases and J 4 bases, leaving 13 bases between the germline ends. Per the germline V gene, CDR1 is MNHEY and CDR2 is SMNVEV (reference sequence). CDR3 region: CASSPRTVYNEQFF. CDR3 bases: TGTGCCAGCAGCCCAAGGACAGTTTACAATGAGCAGTTCTTC.

This clone was observed a few times. The chain joins TRBV10-1 to TRBJ2-1, with a weak D call TRBD1 (6 bases). In germline, CDR1 is WNHNN, CDR2 SYGVQD (reference sequence). The CDR3 runs to 15 residues. V gave up 2 bases and J gave up 0 bases, with 8 bases separating them. CDR3 DNA sequence: TGCGCCAGCAGTGAGGGGACAAGCTCCTACAATGAGCAGTTCTTC. This sequence encodes CASSEGTSSYNEQFF.

In its sample, this clone was seen a few times. V gene TRBV4-2 combines with J gene TRBJ2-7; 8 bases agree with TRBD2. The CDR3 is made up of 15 amino acids. V lost 0 bases, J lost 7 bases, and 8 bases stayed unmatched. CDR1 is LGHNA, CDR2 YNFKEQ, per germline. The DNA for the CDR3 is TGTGCCAGCAGCCAAGAGCCTACGGGGGGGCGTGAGCAGTACTTC. Translation: CASSQEPTGGREQYF.

V is TRBV5-1 and J is TRBJ2-5, with 7 bases aligning to TRBD1. The J call is in doubt because the DNA end fits TRBJ2-7 better. CDR1 is SGHRS and CDR2 is YFSETQ in the germline V gene. This CDR3 region has 22 residues. The CDR3 is CASSLDSRQGPTLVPRGYEQYF. As DNA, the CDR3 is TGCGCCAGCAGCTTGGACAGCAGGCAAGGCCCCACCTTAGTACCCAGGGGGTACGAGCAGTACTTC.